Each of the 18 T cell receptor beta chains below was sequenced from the same sample in a study of shared clonotypes between healthy human individuals. CD45RO-negative, CCR7-selected cells formed the naive CD8 fraction, which excluded terminally differentiated effector memory CD45RA+ cells. Data came from immunoSEQ multiplex PCR; TCRdb stores just in-frame clones and leaves some out. Of about 2.2 million clones listed, roughly 91% are singletons. Sequenced sample: naive CD8+ T cells from PBMCs. These receptor sequences come from a man aged 18 to 29 in good health. Some clones in this sample may be carry-over from other donors' samples.

The genes are TRBV7-3 and TRBJ2-7, with D tentatively TRBD1 or TRBD2 (5 bases each). Germline V gene sequence: CDR1 SGHTA, CDR2 FQGTGA. The CDR3 is 14 amino acids. V was cut by 1 base and J by 7 bases, with 14 bases left in between. The CDR3 loop reads CASSLRGEGYEQYF. The CDR3 DNA follows: TGTGCCAGCAGCTTAAGGGGTGAGGGGTATGAGCAGTACTTC.

The chain links TRBV11-2 to TRBJ2-7; 7 positions match TRBD1. Germline loops: CDR1 SGHAT, CDR2 FQNNGV. This CDR3 has 14 residues. V shed 7 bases, J shed 2 bases, and the junction held 8 bases outside the gene matches. This CDR3 is CASNLYGTAYEQYF. DNA for the CDR3: TGTGCCAGCAACCTGTACGGGACAGCCTACGAGCAGTACTTC.

Regarding this clone: Additional DNA sequences in this sample encode the identical CDR3. The chain has TRBV5-1 and TRBJ2-2; D remains ambiguous. Between the trimmed V and J ends, which lost 2 bases and 0 bases, there was a span of 8 bases. The CDR3 has 15 amino acids. Germline assignment: CDR1 SGHRS and CDR2 YFSETQ. The DNA of the CDR3 is TGCGCCAGCAGCTTAGGCCCGTCGAACACCGGGGAGCTGTTTTTT. Translation gives CASSLGPSNTGELFF.

The chain combines TRBV9 with TRBJ2-7; TRBD1 agrees at 8 bases. CDR1 SGDLS and CDR2 YYNGEE come from the germline V gene. Germline trimming cut 4 bases from V and 3 bases from J; bases unmatched to any gene: 9. The CDR3 contains 15 residues. This CDR3 reads CASSSRDRSDYEQYF. In nucleotides, the CDR3 is TGTGCCAGCAGCTCCAGGGACAGGTCGGACTACGAGCAGTACTTC.

This clone was seen once. The chain is built from TRBV11-2 and TRBJ2-1; 8 nucleotides match TRBD1. This CDR3 is 16 amino acids long. CDR1 is SGHAT and CDR2 is FQNNGV in the germline V gene. V trimming: 1 base; J trimming: 5 bases; junction bases outside the gene matches: 7. The CDR3 loop reads CASSLGATGVDNEQFF. In nucleotides, the CDR3 is TGTGCCAGCAGCTTAGGGGCGACAGGGGTAGACAATGAGCAGTTCTTC.

A word on this clone: Additional DNA sequences in this sample encode the identical CDR3. This chain connects TRBV5-4 to TRBJ1-2, with 9 bases identical to TRBD1. Germline V gene lookup returns CDR1 SGHNT and CDR2 YYREEE (reference sequence). The CDR3 consists of 14 residues. Trimming took 3 bases from V and 3 from J; bases not matched to a gene: 3. The CDR3 region is CASSSRTGDYGYTF. The CDR3 nucleotides read TGTGCCAGCAGCTCCCGGACAGGGGACTATGGCTACACCTTC.

The gene calls are TRBV15 and TRBJ2-5; D gene unclear. CDR3 length: 13 residues. Trimming took 1 base from V and 3 from J, leaving 6 bases between them. Per the germline V gene, CDR1 is LNHNV and CDR2 is YYDKDF (reference sequence). CDR3: CATSRGQKETQYF. The CDR3 DNA follows: TGTGCCACCAGCAGAGGTCAGAAAGAGACCCAGTACTTC. Drawing the rest from reference TRBV15 and TRBJ2-5, the complete variable domain is DAMVIQNPRYQVTQFGKPVTLSCSQTLNHNVMYWYQQKSSQAPKLLFHYYDKDFNNEADTPDNFQSRRPNTSFCFLDIRSPGLGDTAMYLCATSRGQKETQYFGPGTRLLVL.

The CDR3 is CAWSGSVDTQYF. CDR3 coding DNA: TGTGCCTGGAGTGGCAGCGTTGATACGCAGTATTTT. The V and J genes are TRBV30 and TRBJ2-3; D not certain. CDR1 is GTSNPN, CDR2 SVGIG, per germline (reference sequence). The CDR3 runs to 12 residues. V lost 1 base to trimming and J lost 6 bases, with 8 bases between them.

The rearrangement uses TRBV6-1 and TRBJ2-7; 8 bases fit TRBD2. CDR3 length: 13 amino acids. V was pared by 6 bases and J by 2 bases, with 3 bases of the junction left unmatched. The germline CDR1 and CDR2 sequences are MNHNS and SASEGT. This CDR3 is CASRPGLAYEQYF. For the CDR3, the DNA is TGTGCCAGCAGACCGGGACTAGCCTACGAGCAGTACTTC.

The rearrangement joins TRBV5-6 to TRBJ1-4; 7 bases line up with TRBD1. The CDR3 consists of 15 residues. The V and J ends lost 3 bases and 3 bases, in that order; junction bases with no gene match: 5. Germline lookup yields CDR1 SGHDT and CDR2 YYEEEE. CDR3 sequence (DNA): TGTGCCAGCAGCTCAACAGGGGTCCCTAATGAAAAACTGTTTTTT. Translation: CASSSTGVPNEKLFF.

The chain is built from TRBV11-2 and TRBJ2-1, with a possible D match to TRBD2 (5 bases). The CDR3 is made up of 11 amino acids. From germline, CDR1 is SGHAT and CDR2 FQNNGV. Trimming removed 4 bases at V and 10 bases at J, with 8 bases between. The chain's CDR3 is CASSSSSEQFF. In nucleotides, the CDR3 is TGTGCCAGCAGCTCTAGCAGCGAGCAGTTCTTC. Variable domain in full (rest from reference TRBV11-2 and TRBJ2-1): EAGVAQSPRYKIIEKRQSVAFWCNPISGHATLYWYQQILGQGPKLLIQFQNNGVVDDSQLPKDRFSAERLKGVDSTLKIQPAKLEDSAVYLCASSSSSEQFFGPGTRLTVL.

This rearrangement joins TRBV9 to TRBJ2-7, with D unclear. Between the trimmed V and J ends, which lost 0 bases and 4 bases, there was a span of 23 bases. Germline CDR1 SGDLS, CDR2 YYNGEE. This CDR3 has 18 residues. The CDR3 region has the DNA TGTGCCAGCAGCGTAGGTGACCCTTTGAACTCCTACTTGTACGAGCAGTACTTC. It codes for CASSVGDPLNSYLYEQYF.

The chain carries TRBV7-3 and TRBJ1-5; 7 bases fit TRBD1. CDR3 size: 15 residues. Germline V gene sequence: CDR1 SGHTA, CDR2 FQGTGA. V lost 6 bases, J lost 0 bases, and 5 bases stayed unmatched. Written as DNA, the CDR3 is TGTGCCAGCAGTCCTACAGGGGATAGCAATCAGCCCCAGCATTTT. This codes for CASSPTGDSNQPQHF.

This sequence joins TRBV6-4 and TRBJ2-2, with TRBD2 identical over 7 bases. The CDR3 is 14 residues long. The V gene's germline CDR1 is MRHNA and CDR2 SNTAGT. J was trimmed by 3 bases and V by 6 bases; bases with no gene match: 4. The CDR3 coding sequence is TGTGCCAGCAGGGGACTAACCTACACCGGGGAGCTGTTTTTT. It codes for CASRGLTYTGELFF.

The J gene is TRBJ2-7, the V gene TRBV5-1; D call uncertain. Germline-derived CDR1 and CDR2 are SGHRS and YFSETQ. This CDR3 spans 15 amino acids. V lost 4 bases and J 0 bases, leaving 14 bases between the germline ends. CDR3 nucleotide sequence: TGCGCCAGCAGCCTGTGGCCGGTAAGCTCCTACGAGCAGTACTTC. Translating it yields CASSLWPVSSYEQYF.

The count of this clone is one. This specimen includes other DNA sequences encoding the same CDR3. J is TRBJ2-1 and V is TRBV28; no clear D. The CDR3 totals 11 residues. V shed 1 base and J shed 7 bases, with 2 bases lying between them. Germline V gives CDR1 MDHEN, CDR2 SYDVKM. CDR3 loop: CASSLLNEQFF. In DNA, the CDR3 is TGTGCCAGCAGTTTATTAAATGAGCAGTTCTTC.

The rearrangement joins TRBV6-6 to TRBJ2-5; D unclear. The closer fit of TRBJ2-7 to the DNA end suggests the J call may be wrong. Looked up from germline, CDR1 is MNHNY and CDR2 is SVGAGI (reference sequence). The CDR3 covers 14 residues. The DNA of the CDR3 is TGTGCCAGCATTCCGACACCTACCTCCTACGAGCAGTACTTC. Translation: CASIPTPTSYEQYF.

As for this clone: Additional DNA sequences in this sample encode the identical CDR3. V usage is TRBV28 and J usage is TRBJ2-7; 7 nucleotides align to TRBD1. The V gene's germline CDR1 is MDHEN and CDR2 SYDVKM. CDR3 size: 14 residues. Trimming cost V 4 bases and J 2 bases; bases outside gene matches: 5. The chain's CDR3 is CASSSTGQTYEQYF. The CDR3 nucleotides are TGTGCCAGCAGTTCCACGGGACAGACCTACGAGCAGTACTTC.